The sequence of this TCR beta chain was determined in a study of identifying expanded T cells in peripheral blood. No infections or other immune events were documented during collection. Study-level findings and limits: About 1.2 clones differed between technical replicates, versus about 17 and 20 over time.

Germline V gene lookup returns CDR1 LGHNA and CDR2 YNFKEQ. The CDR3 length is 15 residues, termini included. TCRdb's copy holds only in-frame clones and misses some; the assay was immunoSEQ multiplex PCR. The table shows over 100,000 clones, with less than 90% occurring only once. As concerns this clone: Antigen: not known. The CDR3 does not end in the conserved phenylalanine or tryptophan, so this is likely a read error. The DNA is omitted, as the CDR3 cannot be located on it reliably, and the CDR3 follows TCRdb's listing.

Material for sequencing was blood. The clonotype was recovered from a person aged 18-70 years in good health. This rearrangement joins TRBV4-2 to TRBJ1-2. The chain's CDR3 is CASSQGAGEAGTFFV.